This TCR beta chain was profiled in a study of blood T cell repertoires in COVID-19 (TCRdb year 2020). About the full investigation: Collaborator samples came from the United States, Italy and Spain and covered acute and convalescent phases of COVID-19. The prospective study material was composed of cDNA or gDNA derived from T cells, B-cell-depleted T cells, or PBMCs. The dataset comprised deeply sampled blood TCRbeta repertoires from subjects exposed to, actively infected with, or recovered from COVID-19. The repertoires were made available in a free public database intended to serve as a resource for research on the immune response to SARS-CoV-2. Samples were obtained from the ongoing ImmuneRACE study (first 160 participants) and from over a thousand subjects provided by 6 global collaborators. A de-identified subject ID, COVID-19 status, age in years and sex were almost always included in the sample metadata. Where available, HLA class I and class II types were taken from metadata supplied by the sample provider and were not determined by assay-based typing.

TCRbeta CDR3 regions were amplified from genomic DNA using the immunoSEQ Assay, a bias-controlled multiplex PCR. For the original study's pipeline: Nucleated cell counts per sample were estimated from amplification of reference gene primers within the assay. To quantify the absolute abundance of each unique TCRbeta CDR3 rearrangement, sequence reads were collapsed and filtered. Productive Simpson clonality was computed per sample as the square root of Simpson's diversity index over productive rearrangements. Sourced from immuneACCESS, this table was stored by TCRdb with only in-frame sequences that have V and J called. A share of the clones is absent; for the studies checked, an unresolved V gene accounts for under half, and the remainder has no known explanation. That table furnishes V, J and clone size, whereas the DNA furnished D and trimming. This sample is represented by under 140,000 clones; 88% of them were singletons. The ten largest clones take up 3% to 3.5% of the sample.

From the cysteine through the phenylalanine, the CDR3 covers 18 amino acids. Kept here is only the CDR3 DNA, which spans 54 bases and is read in frame from base 1. Germline trimming amounts to 4 bases on V and 7 bases on J, with 19 as the count of junction bases outside the gene matches. The germline V gene encodes CDR1 SEHNR and CDR2 FQNEAQ (reference sequence). What the authors observed across the whole study: How much clinical and demographic metadata was included differed by source and by participant, and the metadata was provided uncurated.

This clone was seen only a few times. Its cognate antigen has yet to be identified. There are no base qualities to consult, and no much larger clone falls within one base. Collaborating institutions collected whole blood in K2EDTA tubes following their own protocols. For TCRbeta analysis, collaborator samples were shipped as frozen whole blood, as isolated PBMCs, or as DNA extracted from either sample type. Recombination joined TRBV7-9 with TRBJ1-1; 9 bases in the middle match TRBD1. The TCR originated in a woman in her 50s with acute or convalescent COVID-19. Sequencing input: peripheral blood. The CDR3 reads CASSSSLATGGDWGEAFF. At the DNA level, the sequence is TGTGCCAGCAGCTCCTCCCTCGCGACAGGGGGGGATTGGGGTGAAGCTTTCTTT.